The rows below give T cell receptor beta chains drawn from one sample of a study of vaccination and CD4 T cells after COVID-19. MiXCR was run by TCRdb on the PCR reads, yielding one entry per CDR3 protein. The sample lists thousands of distinct CDR3 sequences, roughly 31% occurring once. Antigens of these TCRs are unknown. Sequenced input: CD4+ T cells from blood, cultured in vitro. These receptors were obtained from a human donor in good health. Each CDR3 is given with its conserved first and last residue. D genes are given only for firm matches. Part of the rows lack a size; the others show once, few, many or a class for expanded clones.

TRBV20-1,TRBJ1-2,.,.,CSARDQGFLALVRF,TGCAGTGCTAGAGATCAAGGATTCCTGGCGCTTGTACGATTC
TRBV20-1,TRBJ1-1,.,medium-sized,CSAEGGVVF,TGCAGTGCTGAGGGGGGCGTGGTCTTT
TRBV28,TRBJ1-5,.,.,CASSFQISNQPQHF,TGTGCCAGCAGTTTTCAAATTAGCAATCAGCCCCAGCATTTT
TRBV24-1,TRBJ1-2,TRBD1,.,CATSDTTGVVYGYTF,TGTGCCACCAGTGATACAACAGGGGTTGTCTATGGCTACACCTTC
TRBV6-1,TRBJ1-6,.,.,CASSHTSALHF,TGTGCCAGTTCGCACACCTCGGCCCTCCACTTT
TRBV18,TRBJ1-2,.,.,CASSPPAGGPNGYTF,TGTGCCAGCTCACCACCAGCGGGGGGGCCTAATGGCTACACCTTC
TRBV6-1,TRBJ2-7,TRBD1,.,CASSTGDRGPSYEQYF,TGTGCCAGCAGTACCGGGGACAGGGGTCCTTCCTACGAGCAGTACTTC
TRBV16,TRBJ1-6,.,.,CASSQSSPSNSPLHF,TGTGCCAGCAGCCAATCGTCCCCAAGTAATTCACCCCTCCACTTT
TRBV27,TRBJ1-2,.,.,CASSLRGGGYTF,TGTGCCAGCAGTTTAAGGGGGGGCGGCTACACCTTC
TRBV27,TRBJ1-1,TRBD1,few,CASSSSHLRTGGEWAFF,TGTGCCAGCAGTTCGAGCCACCTCAGGACAGGGGGCGAATGGGCTTTCTTT
TRBV6-1,TRBJ1-1,.,few,CASKKDIANTEAFF,TGTGCCAGTAAGAAAGACATAGCGAACACTGAAGCTTTCTTT
TRBV28,TRBJ1-2,TRBD1,few,CASSTGTGILYGYTF,TGTGCCAGCAGTACCGGGACAGGGATTCTCTATGGCTACACCTTC
TRBV27,TRBJ1-6,TRBD1,few,CASSIGQGARGPGPLHF,TGTGCCAGCAGTATCGGACAGGGTGCGAGAGGCCCTGGACCCCTCCACTTT
TRBV6-1,TRBJ1-5,.,medium-sized,CASTQGIGQPQHF,TGTGCCAGCACCCAGGGGATCGGTCAGCCCCAGCATTTT
TRBV12-3/TRBV12-4,TRBJ2-7,TRBD2,.,CASSSRREGYEQYF,TGTGCCAGCAGCTCGCGACGGGAGGGCTACGAGCAGTACTTC
TRBV6-2/TRBV6-3,TRBJ2-7,.,medium-sized,CASSYSEVSSEQYF,TGTGCCAGCAGTTACTCGGAGGTCTCCTCCGAGCAGTACTTC
TRBV28,TRBJ1-2,.,few,CASSLLRGKGYTF,TGTGCCAGCAGTTTACTAAGGGGGAAGGGCTACACCTTC
TRBV20-1,TRBJ1-2,TRBD1,few,CSARGDREEGYTF,TGCAGTGCTAGGGGGGACAGGGAGGAGGGCTACACCTTC
TRBV28,TRBJ2-7,.,.,CASRESRDPESSYEQYF,TGTGCCAGCAGAGAAAGCCGGGACCCTGAGAGCTCCTACGAGCAGTACTTC
TRBV7-2,TRBJ2-3,.,.,CASSSQSGRGVTDTQYF,TGTGCCAGCAGCTCGCAGAGCGGAAGGGGGGTCACAGATACGCAGTATTTT
TRBV20-1,TRBJ2-4,.,.,CSAGGRVNIQYF,TGCAGTGCTGGGGGGCGCGTAAACATTCAGTACTTC
TRBV21-1,TRBJ2-1,.,hyperexpanded,CASSKRAAGGGNEQFF,TGTGCCAGCAGCAAAAGGGCAGCGGGAGGTGGGAATGAGCAGTTCTTC
TRBV12-3/TRBV12-4,TRBJ1-2,TRBD1,.,CASSPGQGLSGYTF,TGTGCCAGCAGCCCCGGACAGGGCCTCTCCGGCTACACCTTC
TRBV20-1,TRBJ2-7,TRBD2,.,CSARPFPAGGLLSYEQYF,TGCAGTGCTAGACCCTTCCCAGCGGGAGGGCTCCTCTCCTACGAGCAGTACTTC
TRBV20-1,TRBJ1-4,.,.,CSCSRGEKLFF,TGCAGCTGTTCTCGGGGTGAAAAACTGTTTTTT
TRBV27,TRBJ2-5,.,.,CASSISDRLLTQYF,TGTGCCAGCTCCATCTCCGACCGCCTCTTAACCCAGTACTTC
TRBV7-9,TRBJ1-2,.,.,CASSFGRSLNYGYTF,TGTGCCAGCAGCTTCGGACGCTCACTTAACTATGGCTACACCTTC
TRBV27,TRBJ2-1,.,.,CASSRITGNEQFF,TGTGCCAGCAGTAGAATCACGGGAAATGAGCAGTTCTTC
TRBV7-9,TRBJ2-1,.,once,CASSEPVSGYNEQFF,TGTGCCAGCAGCGAGCCCGTAAGCGGGTACAATGAGCAGTTCTTC
TRBV7-9,TRBJ1-5,TRBD1,.,CASSLEGQSNQPQHF,TGTGCCAGCAGCTTAGAGGGACAGAGCAATCAGCCCCAGCATTTT
TRBV20-1,TRBJ1-2,.,.,CSARVRSGYGYTF,TGCAGTGCTAGAGTTAGGAGCGGCTATGGCTACACCTTC
TRBV7-2,TRBJ2-4,TRBD2,.,CASSLGAGENIQYF,TGTGCCAGCAGCTTAGGAGCGGGAGAAAACATTCAGTACTTC
TRBV7-2,TRBJ1-5,TRBD1,medium-sized,CASADRGNQPQHF,TGTGCCAGCGCCGACAGGGGCAATCAGCCCCAGCATTTT
TRBV21-1,TRBJ2-5,.,few,CASSTEDRVRETQYF,TGTGCCAGCAGCACTGAGGACAGGGTGAGAGAGACCCAGTACTTC
TRBV6-1,TRBJ1-3,.,.,CASSDQAESSSGNTIYF,TGTGCCAGCAGTGACCAGGCGGAAAGTAGCTCTGGAAACACCATATATTTT
TRBV28,TRBJ2-5,TRBD1,.,CASRLDRAWKTQYF,TGTGCCAGCCGACTGGACAGGGCTTGGAAGACCCAGTACTTC
TRBV7-3,TRBJ1-6,.,large,CASSSGIGNSPLHF,TGTGCCAGCAGCTCGGGTATTGGGAATTCACCCCTCCACTTT
TRBV11-1,TRBJ2-5,TRBD2,few,CASSRPVLAGRGETQYF,TGTGCCAGCAGTCGTCCCGTTTTAGCGGGAAGGGGAGAGACCCAGTACTTC
TRBV27,TRBJ1-5,.,few,CASSPNGMGQPQHF,TGTGCCAGCAGTCCGAACGGGATGGGACAGCCCCAGCATTTT
TRBV12-3/TRBV12-4,TRBJ2-1,.,.,CASSTPGSEQFF,TGTGCCAGCAGTACTCCAGGGAGTGAGCAGTTCTTC
TRBV7-9,TRBJ2-1,.,few,CASSRETSYAGVEQFF,TGTGCCAGCAGCCGAGAGACTAGCTATGCAGGGGTTGAGCAGTTCTTC
TRBV6-5,TRBJ2-7,.,few,CASSSAVGVYEQYF,TGTGCCAGCAGTTCCGCGGTGGGGGTCTACGAGCAGTACTTC
TRBV7-6,TRBJ2-7,TRBD1,few,CASSLETGGEQYF,TGTGCCAGCAGCTTAGAGACAGGGGGCGAGCAGTACTTC
TRBV7-2,TRBJ2-1,.,.,CASSLVVGWDEQFF,TGTGCCAGCAGCTTAGTAGTTGGCTGGGATGAGCAGTTCTTC
TRBV6-1,TRBJ1-1,TRBD1,.,CASRDTGTGNTEAFF,TGTGCCAGCAGAGATACCGGGACAGGCAACACTGAAGCTTTCTTT
TRBV5-4,TRBJ2-3,.,.,CASSLASIQRTDTQYF,TGTGCCAGCAGCTTGGCCAGCATCCAGAGGACAGATACGCAGTATTTT
TRBV7-2,TRBJ2-1,TRBD2,.,CASSLASGSGEQFF,TGTGCCAGCAGCTTAGCTAGCGGGAGTGGGGAGCAGTTCTTC
TRBV4-3,TRBJ2-5,.,once,CASSPSLGETQYF,TGCGCCAGCAGCCCCTCCCTCGGAGAGACCCAGTACTTC
TRBV6-1,TRBJ2-7,TRBD1,few,CASSTTGQGGEWSTYEQYF,TGTGCCAGCAGTACGACGGGACAGGGGGGTGAGTGGTCCACCTACGAGCAGTACTTC
TRBV7-3,TRBJ2-1,TRBD2,.,CASSPSPSGTYEQFF,TGTGCCAGCAGCCCCAGCCCTAGCGGGACCTATGAGCAGTTCTTC
TRBV6-5,TRBJ1-5,.,.,CASSYSIPGMGNQPQHF,TGTGCCAGCAGTTACTCGATCCCAGGGATGGGCAATCAGCCCCAGCATTTT
TRBV6-2/TRBV6-3,TRBJ2-1,TRBD2,.,CASRTSGSSYNEQSF,TGTGCCAGCAGAACTAGCGGTTCCTCCTACAATGAGCAGTCCTTC